Listed here is a single T cell receptor (beta chain). This CDR3 region has 15 residues. The ends were cut back, 3 bases at V and 2 bases at J, with 11 bases in the middle. The V gene's germline CDR1 is SGDLS and CDR2 YYNGEE. This sample is part of a study of T cell changes during pregnancy in multiple sclerosis. Sequenced by immunoSEQ multiplex PCR; TCRdb stores in-frame clones only, minus some. The data contain about 30,000 clones, 92% of them seen just once; the ten biggest clones take up under 5%. Sequencing was performed on peripheral blood, taken in the first trimester of pregnancy. This TCR was sampled from a female donor in good health, enrolled as a control in a pregnancy study. This chain links TRBV9 with TRBJ1-4, with a possible D match to TRBD1 (6 bases). The CDR3 DNA follows: TGTGCCAGCAGCGCAGGGACAACCACTAATGAAAAACTGTTTTTT. It is translated as CASSAGTTTNEKLFF.